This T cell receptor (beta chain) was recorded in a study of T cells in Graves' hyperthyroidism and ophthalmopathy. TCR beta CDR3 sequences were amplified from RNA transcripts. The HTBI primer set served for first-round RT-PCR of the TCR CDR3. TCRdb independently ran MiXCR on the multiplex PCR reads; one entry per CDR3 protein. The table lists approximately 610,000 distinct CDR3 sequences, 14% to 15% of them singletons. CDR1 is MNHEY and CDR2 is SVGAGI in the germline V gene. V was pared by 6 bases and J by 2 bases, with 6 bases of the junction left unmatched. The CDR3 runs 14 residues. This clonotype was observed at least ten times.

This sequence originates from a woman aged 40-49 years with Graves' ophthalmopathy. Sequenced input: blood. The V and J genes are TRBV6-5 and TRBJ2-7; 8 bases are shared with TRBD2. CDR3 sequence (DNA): TGTGCCAGCAGCCCCCGGGAGGGGGCCTACGAGCAGTACTTC. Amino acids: CASSPREGAYEQYF.